One sample yielded the 9 T cell receptor beta chains listed below, sequenced in a study of CD8+CD57+ T cells in acquired aplastic anemia. Genomic DNA acted as the template from which TCR beta VDJ combination and CDR3 sequence profiling were carried out. MiXCR was run by TCRdb on the reads, yielding one entry per CDR3 protein. Among 100,000 to 150,000 distinct CDR3 sequences listed, around 48% were seen once. The sequenced sample consisted of sorted CD4+, CD8+, or CD8+CD57+ T cells (not recorded which) from PBMCs. These TCRs come from a human donor in good health, serving as a control.

In its sample, this clonotype was seen a few times. The genes are TRBV19 and TRBJ2-1, with TRBD2 identical over 13 bases. V shed 9 bases, J shed 4 bases, and the junction held 9 bases outside the gene matches. The CDR3 runs to 16 residues. Germline CDR1 and CDR2: LNHDA and SQIVND (reference sequence). CDR3 coding DNA: TGTGCCAGCGGGGGACTAGCGGGGCCATTTTACAATGAGCAGTTCTTC. As protein: CASGGLAGPFYNEQFF.

Of note for this clonotype: The conserved phenylalanine or tryptophan is not found at the CDR3 terminus, so this likely reflects a read error. The chain employs TRBV10-3 and TRBJ2-1, with a tentative D call TRBD2 (6 bases). From germline, CDR1 is ENHRY and CDR2 SYGVKD. Trimming stripped 4 bases from V and 5 bases from J, with 12 bases between. The CDR3 has 14 amino acids. As DNA, the CDR3 is TGTGCCATCAGTGGGAGGGGCCAGAACAATGAGCAGTTCTCC. As protein: CAISGRGQNNEQFS.

A word on this clonotype: The final CDR3 position lacks the conserved phenylalanine or tryptophan, pointing to a likely read error. The DNA is left out, because the CDR3 cannot be placed on it with certainty; the CDR3 is given as TCRdb lists it. The chain recombines TRBV7-2 with TRBJ2-6. Germline V gene sequence: CDR1 SGHTA, CDR2 FQGNSA. A total of 8 residues make up the CDR3, ends included. CDR3 residues: CASSYRSN.

This clonotype was seen repeatedly, ten times or more. The J gene is TRBJ2-1, the V gene TRBV10-3, with 9 bases matching TRBD2. The trim removed 10 bases at V and 6 bases at J, leaving 7 bases unmatched. Germline CDR1 reads ENHRY; CDR2 reads SYGVKD. CDR3 size: 13 residues. The chain's CDR3 is CATKAGGPNEQFF. The CDR3 DNA sequence: TGTGCCACCAAGGCGGGGGGGCCCAATGAGCAGTTCTTC.

This chain links TRBV7-2 with TRBJ1-1, with D unclear. Germline V gene data show CDR1 as SGHTA and CDR2 as FQGNSA. The ends were cut back, 5 bases at V and 5 bases at J, with 12 bases in the middle. The CDR3 has 13 amino acids. This chain's CDR3 is CASSPGVGTEAFF. In DNA form, the CDR3 reads TGTGCCAGCAGCCCAGGCGTGGGGACTGAAGCTTTCTTT.

The V and J genes are TRBV2 and TRBJ2-1; the match to TRBD2 covers 13 bases. This CDR3 region has 16 residues. Germline V gene data show CDR1 as SNHLY and CDR2 as FYNNEI. V shed 8 bases and J 9 bases; nucleotides not matched to a gene: 13. For the CDR3, the DNA is TGTGCCAGCCCGGGTCCGGGACTAGCGGGACACAGTGAGCAGTTCTTC. Residues: CASPGPGLAGHSEQFF.

This clonotype was seen at least ten times. The CDR3 nucleotides are TGTGCCAGCAGTAGGATAACAGGGAACACTGAAGCTTTCTTT. Protein product: CASSRITGNTEAFF. The V and J genes are TRBV6-1 and TRBJ1-1, with TRBD1 as a possible D gene (5 bases). V was clipped by 5 bases and J by 1 base, with 11 bases between them. This CDR3 is 14 amino acids long. Per germline, CDR1 MNHNS and CDR2 SASEGT.

The V gene is TRBV29-1, the J gene TRBJ2-7, with 11 bases fitting TRBD1. Germline CDR1 and CDR2: SQVTM and ANQGSEA. The CDR3 is 16 amino acids. V lost 4 bases, J lost 4 bases, and 12 bases stayed unmatched. The CDR3, as DNA: TGCAGCGTTGGTGGGACAGGGGGTCTCGGCCGTTACGAGCAGTACTTC. It codes for CSVGGTGGLGRYEQYF.

The J gene is TRBJ2-4, the V gene TRBV7-3; TRBD1 matches at 8 bases. In germline, CDR1 is SGHTA, CDR2 FQGTGA. This CDR3 spans 13 amino acids. V dropped 5 bases and J dropped 7; count of bases not matched to a gene: 4. CDR3 protein: CASSLGQGNIQYF. The CDR3 DNA reads as TGTGCCAGCAGCCTTGGACAGGGTAACATTCAGTACTTC.